The 24 T cell receptor beta chains below all came from one sample that was sequenced in a study of blood T cell repertoires in COVID-19. Sequenced by immunoSEQ multiplex PCR; TCRdb stores in-frame clones only, minus some. The table shows approximately 180,000 clones, with around 87% occurring only once. Specimen: peripheral blood. The receptor source for this set is a middle-aged man with active or convalescent COVID-19.

The gene calls are TRBV19 and TRBJ1-1; TRBD1 is a possible D gene (5 bases). The CDR3 has 11 residues. Germline V lookup: CDR1 LNHDA, CDR2 SQIVND (reference sequence). Trimming left V 6 bases short and J 11 bases short, with 13 bases between. Written as DNA, the CDR3 is TGTGCCAGTAGACGGGACTTTGAGGCTTTCTTT. Translation: CASRRDFEAFF.

V is TRBV6-5 and J is TRBJ1-4; unclear D gene. Germline V lookup: CDR1 MNHEY, CDR2 SVGAGI. The CDR3 is made up of 13 amino acids. Trimming removed 2 bases at V and 3 bases at J, with 4 bases between. CDR3 in DNA: TGTGCCAGCAGTTACGTATCTAATGAAAAACTGTTTTTT. This sequence encodes CASSYVSNEKLFF.

The chain recombines TRBV7-2 with TRBJ2-7; D possibly corresponds to TRBD2 (5 bases). Trimming removed 7 bases at V and 5 bases at J, with 21 bases between. Germline values: CDR1 SGHTA, CDR2 FQGNSA. This CDR3 is 15 amino acids long. Here the CDR3 DNA reads TGTGCCAGCACCCCGGGAAGGGCGAGGATGAACGAGCAGTACTTC. Residues: CASTPGRARMNEQYF.

This chain joins TRBV5-1 and TRBJ2-5; TRBD1 matches at 7 bases. The CDR3 is 14 amino acids. CDR1 is SGHRS and CDR2 is YFSETQ in the germline V gene. Germline trimming cut 4 bases from V and 2 bases from J; bases unmatched to any gene: 5. The CDR3 reads CASSLGTAQETQYF. The CDR3 bases are TGCGCCAGCAGCCTCGGGACAGCACAAGAGACCCAGTACTTC.

The gene calls are TRBV2 and TRBJ1-5, with 8 bases identical to TRBD1. Germline trimming cut 0 bases from V and 7 bases from J; bases unmatched to any gene: 14. The germline gives CDR1 SNHLY, CDR2 FYNNEI. This CDR3 contains 18 residues. The CDR3 DNA reads TGTGCCAGCAGTGAAGCGCTACTCGGGACAGGTTTTGGACAGCCCCAGCATTTT. It specifies CASSEALLGTGFGQPQHF.

The J gene is TRBJ2-3, the V gene TRBV10-3, with 12 positions matching TRBD2. The CDR3 contains 16 residues. Germline CDR1 reads ENHRY; CDR2 reads SYGVKD. The junction had 6 bases not matched to a gene; V was cut back by 2 bases and J by 6 bases. CDR3 sequence (DNA): TGTGCCATCAGTGAGCGACTAGCGGGGGCGGGCGATACGCAGTATTTT. This codes for CAISERLAGAGDTQYF.

This clone was seen only once. In DNA, the CDR3 is TGCAGCGCCCCGGACAGGGAGGGTTCTGGAAACACCATATATTTT. It translates to CSAPDREGSGNTIYF. The J gene is TRBJ1-3, the V gene TRBV29-1, with 8 bases matching TRBD1. Germline V CDR1 and CDR2: SQVTM, ANQGSEA. This CDR3 comprises 15 residues. V was clipped by 7 bases and J by 1 base; unmatched bases: 9.

This chain joins TRBV6-2 or TRBV6-3 and TRBJ2-5; D is ambiguous. The V gene lost 6 bases and the J gene lost 5 bases, with 10 bases spanning the gap. Germline V CDR1 and CDR2: MNHEY, SVGEGT. The CDR3 covers 12 residues. CDR3 residues: CASSPTGETQYF. The CDR3 coding sequence is TGTGCCAGCAGCCCGACCGGGGAGACCCAGTACTTC.

J is TRBJ2-3 and V is TRBV5-3; D is possibly TRBD1 (5 bases). TRBV5-3 is an ORF; its function is uncertain. The V end lost 1 base, the J end lost 1 base, and 13 bases lay between the germline ends. The CDR3 runs to 16 residues. This chain's CDR3 is CARSLHRQIRTDTQYF. In DNA form, the CDR3 reads TGTGCCAGAAGCTTGCACAGGCAAATACGCACAGATACGCAGTATTTT.

The chain links TRBV7-3 to TRBJ1-3, with D hard to call. Germline V gene data show CDR1 as SGHTA and CDR2 as FQGTGA. This CDR3 region has 16 residues. The V and J ends lost 1 base and 0 bases respectively, with 10 bases between them. The CDR3 sequence: CASSLMAASSGNTIYF. The DNA for the CDR3 is TGTGCCAGCAGCTTAATGGCGGCGAGCTCTGGAAACACCATATATTTT. Complete variable domain (other parts from reference TRBV7-3 and TRBJ1-3): GAGVSQTPSNKVTEKGKYVELRCDPISGHTALYWYRQSLGQGPEFLIYFQGTGAADDSGLPNDRFFAVRPEGSVSTLKIQRTERGDSAVYLCASSLMAASSGNTIYFGEGSWLTVV.

This chain uses TRBV7-8 with TRBJ2-1; 11 bases align to TRBD1. V shed 4 bases, J shed 7 bases, and the junction held 6 bases outside the gene matches. This CDR3 has 15 amino acids. Germline values: CDR1 SGHVS, CDR2 FQNEAQ. The CDR3, as DNA: TGTGCCAGCAGCTCCGGGACAGGGGGTTGGAATGAGCAGTTCTTC. Encoded protein: CASSSGTGGWNEQFF.

The chain employs TRBV19 and TRBJ1-4; D remains ambiguous. CDR3 size: 13 residues. Per the germline V gene, CDR1 is LNHDA and CDR2 is SQIVND (reference sequence). V lost 6 bases and J 7 bases, leaving 12 bases between the germline ends. CDR3 amino acids: CASRRVAGEKLFF. The CDR3 nucleotides read TGTGCCAGTAGAAGGGTAGCGGGTGAAAAACTGTTTTTT.

The rearrangement joins TRBV18 to TRBJ1-1; 8 positions agree with TRBD1. The ends lost 0 bases at V and 1 base at J; junction bases unmatched: 4. The germline V gene encodes CDR1 KGHSH and CDR2 LQKENI. This CDR3 is 16 amino acids long. The CDR3 protein is CASSPPSGTGNTEAFF. DNA for the CDR3: TGTGCCAGCTCACCACCGTCCGGGACAGGGAACACTGAAGCTTTCTTT.

V and J are TRBV6-2 or TRBV6-3 and TRBJ1-5, with D perhaps TRBD1 (5 bases). Germline V lookup: CDR1 MNHEY, CDR2 SVGEGT. V lost 5 bases and J lost 2, with 22 bases in between. This CDR3 comprises 18 residues. Written as DNA, the CDR3 is TGTGCCAGCAGTAAGGGAGGAGTGGGGGATATAGGCAATCAGCCCCAGCATTTT. Amino acids: CASSKGGVGDIGNQPQHF.

The rearrangement links TRBV5-1 to TRBJ2-1, with 7 positions matching TRBD2. The V and J ends lost 3 bases and 6 bases, in that order; junction bases with no gene match: 15. Germline V lookup: CDR1 SGHRS, CDR2 YFSETQ. The CDR3 spans 17 residues. CDR3 sequence: CASSSSSGGGSSNEQFF. The CDR3 DNA reads as TGCGCCAGCAGCTCGTCGTCTGGCGGGGGATCGTCCAATGAGCAGTTCTTC.

The rearrangement links TRBV4-1 to TRBJ2-7; TRBD2 matches 12 bases. Germline trimming cut 2 bases from V and 2 bases from J; bases unmatched to any gene: 4. CDR3 length: 16 amino acids. Germline loops: CDR1 MGHRA, CDR2 YSYEKL. The CDR3 protein is CASSQRLAGDAYEQYF. The CDR3 DNA reads TGCGCCAGCAGCCAAAGACTAGCGGGGGATGCCTACGAGCAGTACTTC.

This clone has a handful of counts. This chain links TRBV7-9 with TRBJ1-6, with D perhaps TRBD1 (5 bases). The CDR3 extends over 12 amino acids. Germline V gene data show CDR1 as SEHNR and CDR2 as FQNEAQ (reference sequence). Trimming took 5 bases from V and 11 from J, leaving 10 bases between them. The CDR3 here is CASSTDRTPLHF. The DNA of the CDR3 is TGTGCCAGCAGCACAGACAGAACACCCCTCCACTTT.

The chain is built from TRBV29-1 and TRBJ2-2; 7 nucleotides agree with TRBD1. The CDR3 totals 15 residues. The V gene end was trimmed by 0 bases and the J gene end by 5 bases; junction bases not matched to a gene: 6. Germline CDR1 is SQVTM and CDR2 is ANQGSEA. The CDR3 sequence is CSVEDPEQGTGELFF. The CDR3 DNA follows: TGCAGCGTTGAAGACCCCGAACAGGGGACCGGGGAGCTGTTTTTT.

This chain connects TRBV7-8 to TRBJ2-1; D might be TRBD2 (6 bases). The V gene lost 1 base and the J gene lost 4 bases, with 8 bases spanning the gap. The germline gives CDR1 SGHVS, CDR2 FQNEAQ. This CDR3 comprises 14 residues. The CDR3 spells CASSLGGEYNEQFF. In DNA form, the CDR3 reads TGTGCCAGCAGCTTAGGCGGGGAGTACAATGAGCAGTTCTTC.

The chain employs TRBV7-2 and TRBJ2-7; D unresolved. Trimming removed 9 bases at V and 3 bases at J, with 15 bases between. The germline V gene has CDR1 SGHTA and CDR2 FQGNSA. The CDR3 is 13 residues long. The DNA for the CDR3 is TGTGCCAGTAATCCTAGTCCCGGCTACGAGCAGTACTTC. It specifies CASNPSPGYEQYF.

The chain recombines TRBV11-2 with TRBJ2-3, with D perhaps TRBD1 (8 bases). Trimming shortened V by 5 bases and J by 2 bases, and 17 bases separated the two germline ends. Germline loops: CDR1 SGHAT, CDR2 FQNNGV. The CDR3 sequence is 16 residues long. CDR3 protein: CASSPGGRGHTDTQYF. The CDR3, as DNA: TGTGCCAGCAGCCCGGGGGGCAGGGGGCACACAGATACGCAGTATTTT.

V gene TRBV5-1 combines with J gene TRBJ1-4, with 9 bases identical to TRBD1. The trim removed 5 bases at V and 3 bases at J, leaving 5 bases unmatched. Germline CDR1 SGHRS, CDR2 YFSETQ. The CDR3 totals 15 residues. The DNA for the CDR3 is TGCGCCAGCAGAGGACAGGGGCCGGCTAATGAAAAACTGTTTTTT. It translates to CASRGQGPANEKLFF.

The chain links TRBV5-4 to TRBJ1-2; tentatively, D is TRBD1 (6 bases). The CDR3 length is 16 residues. Germline CDR1 and CDR2: SGHNT and YYREEE (reference sequence). V was trimmed by 0 bases and J by 4 bases, leaving 16 bases between them. The CDR3 loop reads CASSLDSGGRVYGYTF. CDR3 nucleotides: TGTGCCAGCAGCTTGGATTCCGGGGGGCGGGTCTATGGCTACACCTTC.

The V gene is TRBV7-2, the J gene TRBJ2-5; 8 positions match TRBD1. V was clipped by 8 bases and J by 0 bases; unmatched bases: 8. The germline V gene encodes CDR1 SGHTA and CDR2 FQGNSA. The CDR3 contains 15 residues. CDR3: CASSGQGRNQETQYF. CDR3 sequence (DNA): TGTGCCAGCTCTGGACAGGGCCGGAACCAAGAGACCCAGTACTTC.